These 4 T cell receptor beta chains were all obtained from the same sample, sequenced in a study of blood T cell repertoires in COVID-19. The data were produced by immunoSEQ multiplex PCR, yet TCRdb's version contains in-frame clones alone and is incomplete. Of a few hundred thousand clones listed, about 89% were seen once; the top ten hold 0.86%. Sequenced sample: PBMCs or T cells enriched from blood (not recorded which). The receptors were gathered from a woman in her thirties or forties who had been exposed to COVID-19.

The chain combines TRBV6-1 with TRBJ1-6; D gene unclear. The CDR3 sequence is 15 residues long. V lost 3 bases and J lost 8, with 14 bases in between. Germline CDR1 and CDR2: MNHNS and SASEGT. CDR3 in DNA: TGTGCCAGCAGTGAGAGGCCACCTTCTGATTCACCCCTCCACTTT. It is translated as CASSERPPSDSPLHF.

The sample holds a few counts of this clone. J is TRBJ2-1 and V is TRBV7-8, with 9 bases that match TRBD2. The CDR3 contains 16 residues. CDR1 and CDR2 from the germline V gene are SGHVS and FQNEAQ. The V and J ends lost 0 bases and 7 bases, in that order; junction bases with no gene match: 7. In nucleotides, the CDR3 is TGTGCCAGCAGCTTAGCGCTTAGCGGGAGAGGGAATGAGCAGTTCTTC. It translates to CASSLALSGRGNEQFF. The full variable domain, its missing parts supplied by reference TRBV7-8 and TRBJ2-1, is GAGVSQSPRYKVAKRGQDVALRCDPISGHVSLFWYQQALGQGPEFLTYFQNEAQLDKSGLPSDRFFAERPEGSVSTLKIQRTQQEDSAVYLCASSLALSGRGNEQFFGPGTRLTVL.

The CDR3 here is CASSPPGGGQPQHF. Here the CDR3 DNA reads TGTGCCAGCTCACCACCAGGGGGCGGACAGCCCCAGCATTTT. The chain recombines TRBV18 with TRBJ1-5, with 7 bases fitting TRBD1. CDR1 is KGHSH and CDR2 is LQKENI in the germline V gene. J lost 7 bases, V lost 0 bases, and 3 bases had no gene match. This CDR3 is 14 amino acids long.

The chain combines TRBV19 with TRBJ1-1, with TRBD1 matching over 9 bases. Germline lookup yields CDR1 LNHDA and CDR2 SQIVND (reference sequence). The CDR3 length is 14 residues. Trimming took 4 bases from V and 5 from J; bases not matched to a gene: 5. Written as DNA, the CDR3 is TGTGCCAGTAGTACCGCCGGACAGGGGACTGAAGCTTTCTTT. This codes for CASSTAGQGTEAFF. Based on the CDR3 plus reference TRBV19 and TRBJ1-1, the full variable domain is DGGITQSPKYLFRKEGQNVTLSCEQNLNHDAMYWYRQDPGQGLRLIYYSQIVNDFQKGDIAEGYSVSREKKESFPLTVTSAQKNPTAFYLCASSTAGQGTEAFFGQGTRLTVV.